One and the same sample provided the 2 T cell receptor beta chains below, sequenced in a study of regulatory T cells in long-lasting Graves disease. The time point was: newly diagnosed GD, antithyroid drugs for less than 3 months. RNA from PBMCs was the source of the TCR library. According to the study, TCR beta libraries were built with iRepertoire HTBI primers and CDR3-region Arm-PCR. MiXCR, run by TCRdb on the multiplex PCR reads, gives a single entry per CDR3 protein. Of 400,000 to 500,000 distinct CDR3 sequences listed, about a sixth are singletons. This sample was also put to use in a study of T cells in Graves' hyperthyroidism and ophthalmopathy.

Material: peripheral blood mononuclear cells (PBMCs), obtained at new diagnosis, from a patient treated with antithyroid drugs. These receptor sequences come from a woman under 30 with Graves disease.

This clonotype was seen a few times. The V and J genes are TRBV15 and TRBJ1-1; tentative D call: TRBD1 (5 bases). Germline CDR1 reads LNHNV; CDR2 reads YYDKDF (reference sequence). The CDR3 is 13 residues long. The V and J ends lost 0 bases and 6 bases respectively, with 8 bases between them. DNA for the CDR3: TGTGCCACCAGCAGAGATCCGGGACCTGAAGCTTTCTTT. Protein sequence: CATSRDPGPEAFF.

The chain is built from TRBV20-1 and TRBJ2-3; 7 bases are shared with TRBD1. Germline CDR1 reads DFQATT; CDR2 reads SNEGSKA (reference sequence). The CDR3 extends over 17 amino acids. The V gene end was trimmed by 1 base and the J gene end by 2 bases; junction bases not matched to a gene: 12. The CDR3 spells CSARAGTASRFTDTQYF. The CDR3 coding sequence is TGCAGTGCTAGAGCGGGGACAGCCAGTAGGTTCACAGATACGCAGTATTTT.